These T cell receptor beta chains were read from a single sample in a study of T cells expressing NK-cell markers. One entry per CDR3 protein, without DNA, is what TCRdb gives after re-calling the 5' RACE reads. In total, the table holds some 150,000 distinct CDR3 sequences. Sequencing was carried out using blood T cells: a sorted CD56 or NKG2C T cell subset, CD4+ or CD8+ T cells, or bulk PBMC T cells (not recorded which). The receptors shown here come from a woman aged 45 to 65 in good health. Both conserved end residues are part of each CDR3.

j_call	v_call	cdr3_aa
TRBJ1-4	TRBV15	CATSRQGRNEKLFF
TRBJ2-2	TRBV29-1	CSPGKGEDTGELFF
TRBJ2-5	TRBV5-6	CASSEGTSVPTQETQYF
TRBJ2-1	TRBV24-1	CATSEPGLANEQFF
TRBJ2-1	TRBV20-1	CSARDRKTSGYNEQFF
TRBJ2-1	TRBV20-1	CSAKREINEQFF
TRBJ2-1	TRBV12-3/TRBV12-4	CASSFPKSGLYNEQFF
TRBJ2-7	TRBV4-1	CASSQIAGVNYEQYF
TRBJ2-1	TRBV20-1	CSARDLATSSRRSYNEQFF
TRBJ2-5	TRBV6-2/TRBV6-3	CASTSHRDRMRPQETQYF
TRBJ2-5	TRBV4-1	CASSQDPGSQETQYF
TRBJ2-1	TRBV27	CASSSGTGSYNEQFF
TRBJ2-1	TRBV7-8	CASSLSRTSGRVDEQFF
TRBJ1-2	TRBV19	CASRLGIGYTF
TRBJ2-1	TRBV7-8	CASSLMFAAGRSYNEQFF
TRBJ2-1	TRBV5-5	CASRLLGVHNEQFF